The text below deals with one T cell receptor (beta chain). Its antigen is still unknown. This specimen comes from a study of PD-1 blockade in classical Hodgkin lymphoma. All trial patients relapsed after autologous stem cell transplantation. Under best response, outcomes were complete response, partial response or progressive disease. Broader study findings: Newly diagnosed patients and complete responders had comparable diversity at baseline. By C4D1, diversity of CD4+ TCRs had risen significantly, whereas that of CD8+ TCRs had not. Healthy donors reportedly exceeded newly diagnosed patients in baseline TCR diversity.

Using immunoSEQ multiplex PCR, the repertoire was profiled, and TCRdb retains in-frame clones only, with some absent. The sample consists of approximately 100,000 clones, around 89% of them appearing once. Trimming pared 2 bases from V and 6 bases from J, leaving 22 bases between. The CDR3 totals 17 residues. Germline V lookup: CDR1 MNHNS, CDR2 SASEGT. The material sequenced was peripheral blood mononuclear cells (PBMCs), taken before the second cycle of nivolumab. The V call is TRBV6-1, the J call TRBJ1-2; D might be TRBD1 (5 bases). The sequence came from a human donor with classical Hodgkin lymphoma. CDR3 loop: CASSEYVGGAAGDGYTF. In nucleotides, the CDR3 is TGTGCCAGCAGTGAATACGTCGGCGGGGCAGCCGGGGATGGCTACACCTTC.